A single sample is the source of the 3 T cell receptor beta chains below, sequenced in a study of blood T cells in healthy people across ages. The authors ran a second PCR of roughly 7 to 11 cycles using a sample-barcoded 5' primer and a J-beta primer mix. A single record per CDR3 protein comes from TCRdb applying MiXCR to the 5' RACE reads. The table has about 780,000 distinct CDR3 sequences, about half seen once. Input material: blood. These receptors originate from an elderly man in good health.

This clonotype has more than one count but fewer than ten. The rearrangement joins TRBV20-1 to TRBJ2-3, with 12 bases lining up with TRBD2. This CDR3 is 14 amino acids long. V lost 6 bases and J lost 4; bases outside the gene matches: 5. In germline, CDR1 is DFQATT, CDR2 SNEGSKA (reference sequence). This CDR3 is CSASGLAGSDTQYF. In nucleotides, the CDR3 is TGCAGTGCCTCCGGACTAGCGGGGTCAGATACGCAGTATTTT.

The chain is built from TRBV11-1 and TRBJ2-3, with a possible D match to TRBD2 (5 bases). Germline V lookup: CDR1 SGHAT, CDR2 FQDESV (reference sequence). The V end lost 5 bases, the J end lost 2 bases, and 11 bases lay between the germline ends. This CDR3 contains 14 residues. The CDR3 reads CASSNRGLTDTQYF. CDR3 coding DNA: TGTGCCAGCAGCAACAGAGGACTCACAGATACGCAGTATTTT.

For the CDR3, the DNA is TGCAGTCCTCTGCACGGACTCAATCAGCCCCAGCATTTT. Translated, it gives CSPLHGLNQPQHF. The V and J genes are TRBV20-1 and TRBJ1-5; D is ambiguous. This CDR3 comprises 13 residues. Germline V gene data show CDR1 as DFQATT and CDR2 as SNEGSKA (reference sequence). The V gene lost 8 bases and the J gene lost 3 bases, with 14 bases spanning the gap.